Listed below are T cell receptor beta chains from one sample, sequenced in a study of blood T cell repertoires in COVID-19. Here immunoSEQ multiplex PCR was the method, and the copy in TCRdb shows in-frame clones only, minus some. The table includes roughly 200,000 clones, about 85% detected once. Sequencing used PBMCs or T cells enriched from blood (not recorded which). The receptor source for this set is a man aged 40-55 years who had recovered from COVID-19. The conserved cysteine and the conserved F or W are not part of the CDR3 here. The order of the fields is CDR3 protein, V gene, J gene.

CDR3aa: ASRGREDQPQH; v_gene: TRBV2; j_gene: TRBJ1-5
CDR3aa: ACTAGQGVLDYGYT; v_gene: TRBV30; j_gene: TRBJ1-2
CDR3aa: ASSLLTDTQY; v_gene: TRBV7-2; j_gene: TRBJ2-3
CDR3aa: ASQDGDYGYT; v_gene: TRBV6-5; j_gene: TRBJ1-2
CDR3aa: ASTATGTSTEAF; v_gene: TRBV19; j_gene: TRBJ1-1
CDR3aa: ASTPSGRGAGNEQF; v_gene: TRBV19; j_gene: TRBJ2-1
CDR3aa: AWTQPPGGASPLH; v_gene: TRBV30; j_gene: TRBJ1-6
CDR3aa: ASSLVQGGSPLH; v_gene: TRBV5-1; j_gene: TRBJ1-6
CDR3aa: AISPERNEKLF; v_gene: TRBV10-3; j_gene: TRBJ1-4
CDR3aa: ASSLGAGISTGELF; v_gene: TRBV5-4; j_gene: TRBJ2-2
CDR3aa: SVTGIISYNEQF; v_gene: TRBV29-1; j_gene: TRBJ2-1
CDR3aa: ASSLTGGLGQPQH; v_gene: TRBV5-1; j_gene: TRBJ1-5
CDR3aa: ASSVKAAGGLETQY; v_gene: TRBV9; j_gene: TRBJ2-5
CDR3aa: ASSHRTGSGNTIY; v_gene: TRBV5-8; j_gene: TRBJ1-3
CDR3aa: ASSIEGGRDTEAF; v_gene: TRBV19; j_gene: TRBJ1-1
CDR3aa: ASSYASGEDTQY; v_gene: TRBV6-5; j_gene: TRBJ2-3
CDR3aa: ASSTGQGEGYT; v_gene: TRBV6-5; j_gene: TRBJ1-2
CDR3aa: ASSSTGEASGNTIY; v_gene: TRBV5-1; j_gene: TRBJ1-3
CDR3aa: ASSVARGTEAF; v_gene: TRBV3-1/TRBV3-2; j_gene: TRBJ1-1
CDR3aa: ASSLSGQTSGANVLT; v_gene: TRBV5-1; j_gene: TRBJ2-6
CDR3aa: ASSSHRVLVAGGPNEQF; v_gene: TRBV11-2; j_gene: TRBJ2-1
CDR3aa: ASSLVGGAEAF; v_gene: TRBV5-4; j_gene: TRBJ1-1